What follows describes a single T cell receptor (beta chain). The data are from a study of CD8 T cells in Susac syndrome. CDR3 length: 12 amino acids. The V end was cut by 7 bases, the J end by 1 base, with 7 bases between. Sequencing of TCR beta was carried out in blood CD8+ and CD4+ T cells. TEMRA cells were FACS-enriched, unlike CD8+ and CD4+ T cells, which were negatively isolated. The RNA input was 0.5 to 1 ug, and it was reverse transcribed with random hexamers. Across 54 Vbeta and 13 Jbeta, TCR beta CDR3 was amplified with immunoSEQ multiplex PCR. MiXCR, applied by TCRdb to the immunoSEQ multiplex PCR reads, yields one record per CDR3 protein. The table includes about 180,000 distinct CDR3 sequences, roughly 92% detected once.

What was sequenced was CD4+ T cells from PBMCs. This rearrangement joins TRBV12-3 or TRBV12-4 to TRBJ1-1; D unclear. This sequence was found in a human donor with Susac syndrome. CDR3 nucleotide sequence: TGTGCCAGCAAGACCTCGAACACTGAAGCTTTCTTT. Amino acid sequence: CASKTSNTEAFF.